This T cell receptor (beta chain) was identified in a study of T cell responses to AZD1222 COVID-19 vaccine (dated by TCRdb to 2020 to 2022). Notes on the research overall: TCR sequencing was performed for about 240 trial participants, of whom about 200 were given two doses of AZD1222 and around 25 were given two doses of MenACWY control vaccine. Trial participants were enrolled by age into 18-55, 56-69 and 70-plus year subgroups, with roughly 160, 29 and 62 TCR-sequenced participants respectively. General study outcomes and caveats: The 56-69-year group was small, and its depth increase did not reach significance, likely because of low power. After two AZD1222 doses, spike-specific TCR breadth and depth were significantly higher than at day 0 and than in MenACWY recipients. No day 14 peak-response samples were available, so repertoires were characterized only after the peak T cell response. Conclusions about previously exposed vaccinees were limited because only 5 or 6 AZD1222 recipients were SARS-CoV-2 seropositive at baseline. Vaccine-associated CD4 TCRs spanned the whole spike protein, with dominant responses in regions 160-218 and 743-854. Participants were mostly white British, with more females than males. The authors suggested clonal diversity may have been underestimated. Reportedly, almost half of the unique spike-specific TCRs recognized epitopes lying outside the regions that are mutated in the B.1.351 and B.1.1.7 variants.

Read against the paper, the sample's time point label means: about 28 days (+/-7) after the second vaccine dose. AZD1222 recipients with second doses at about 4 weeks or about 12 weeks were pooled, because spike-specific TCR depth and breadth did not differ between schedules. Vaccinee samples were obtained from the UK trials COV001 and COV002, which included a single-blind randomized controlled phase 2/3 trial of AZD1222 (ChAdOx1 nCoV-19) in healthy adults. For TCRbeta chain sequencing, PBMC samples were collected from trial participants at day 0 and at day 28 after the second dose. Via the germline V gene, CDR1 is SQVTM and CDR2 ANQGSEA. The CDR3, cysteine through phenylalanine, is 13 amino acids long. Left in the record is the CDR3 DNA by itself, 39 bases read in frame from the first base. The V end loses 5 bases and the J end loses 4 bases, and a stretch of 14 bases separates them. This clone appeared once. Its binding antigen is unknown. Nothing much larger sits one base from this clone, and base qualities are not available.

The CDR3 regions of human TCRbeta chains were subjected to immunosequencing. As for how the authors treated the data: Repertoire TCRs were checked for matches against a reference library of SARS-CoV-2-specific TCRs that had been generated using the MIRA antigen-specificity platform. Breadth was defined as the fraction of unique TCRs that were SARS-CoV-2-associated. Depth was defined as the fraction of total T cells that were SARS-CoV-2-associated. Using the MIRA data, each spike-specific TCR was mapped to the spike region that the TCR reacts to and placed in a CD4 or CD8 class. Log10-transformed breadth and depth values were compared by one-way ANOVA with Sidak's multiple comparisons tests. Sourced from immuneACCESS, this table was stored by TCRdb with only in-frame sequences that have V and J called. A share of the clones is absent; for the studies checked, an unresolved V gene accounts for under half, and the remainder has no known explanation. V and J calls and clone size are those listed in that table; D and trimming were worked out from the DNA. The sample includes some 130,000 clones, with approximately 95% observed a single time. Approximately 7% of the sample rests with the top ten.

Recombination linked TRBV29-1 to TRBJ1-1, with no D gene named confidently. The sample here was peripheral blood, taken 28 days after the second AZD1222 dose. This receptor was identified in an adult who received the AZD1222 COVID-19 vaccine. The CDR3 corresponds to CSVRPLTATEAFF. The nucleotide sequence is TGCAGCGTTCGCCCTTTGACGGCCACTGAAGCTTTCTTT.